The 29 T cell receptor beta chains in this list originate from one sample, sequenced in a study of human T cells and chemical hapten exposure. TCRdb re-called the RACE reads through MiXCR, storing one row per CDR3 protein. Of about 350,000 distinct CDR3 sequences in the sample, around 6% were seen once. Described time point: patch test 2, 6 weeks after DPC sensitization. The treatment denotes: therapeutic diphenylcyclopropenone sensitization with weekly scalp DPC. The specimen comprised whole blood, sampled in connection with sensitization to the hapten diphenylcyclopropenone (DPC). All receptors derive from a woman younger than 30 with alopecia areata. Some clones in this sample may be carry-over from other donors' samples.

This clonotype was seen only a few times. This chain connects TRBV18 to TRBJ1-2; tentative D call: TRBD1 (6 bases). The CDR3 length is 12 residues. Germline-derived CDR1 and CDR2 are KGHSH and LQKENI. The V gene lost 6 bases and the J gene lost 8 bases, with 13 bases spanning the gap. The CDR3 region has the DNA TGTGCCAGCTCCACAGGGCCCTCCGGCTACACCTTC. Translation: CASSTGPSGYTF. The full variable domain, with the rest looked up from reference TRBV18 and TRBJ1-2, is NAGVMQNPRHLVRRRGQEARLRCSPMKGHSHVYWYRQLPEEGLKFMVYLQKENIIDESGMPKERFSAEFPKEGPSILRIQQVVRGDSAAYFCASSTGPSGYTFGSGTRLTVV.

This chain links TRBV5-1 with TRBJ1-1, with a weak D call TRBD1 (5 bases). V lost 2 bases, J lost 5 bases, and 13 bases lay in between. Per germline, CDR1 SGHRS and CDR2 YFSETQ. The CDR3 sequence is 14 residues long. The CDR3 bases are TGCGCCAGCAGCTTCCTTGTGGGGGAGACTGAAGCTTTCTTT. Translation: CASSFLVGETEAFF.

This chain joins TRBV6-6 and TRBJ1-2; TRBD1 aligns across 7 bases. There are 15 residues in the CDR3. Unmatched junction bases numbered 11, after V lost 6 bases and J lost 4 bases. The germline V gene encodes CDR1 MNHNY and CDR2 SVGAGI (reference sequence). The CDR3: CASSPGTVQSYGYTF. Written as DNA, the CDR3 is TGTGCCAGCAGCCCCGGGACAGTTCAGAGCTATGGCTACACCTTC.

In this sample, this clonotype turned up many times. J is TRBJ2-1 and V is TRBV12-3 or TRBV12-4; D is ambiguous. V lost 3 bases and J lost 15, with 18 bases in between. The CDR3 length is 13 residues. The DNA for the CDR3 is TGTGCCAGCAGTTTGAAGTGGCGATCCCTAGGGTTCTTC. This encodes CASSLKWRSLGFF.

This clonotype appeared a few times. The chain is built from TRBV6-2 or TRBV6-3 and TRBJ1-4; TRBD1 agrees at 7 bases. The CDR3 consists of 16 residues. V lost 6 bases and J lost 2; bases outside the gene matches: 9. Per the germline V gene, CDR1 is MNHEY and CDR2 is SVGEGT. The DNA for the CDR3 is TGTGCCAGCAGCCGCCGACAGGGATCGACTAATGAAAAACTGTTTTTT. This codes for CASSRRQGSTNEKLFF.

The chain links TRBV5-1 to TRBJ2-7; 11 positions agree with TRBD1. The germline V gene has CDR1 SGHRS and CDR2 YFSETQ. V gave up 4 bases and J gave up 7 bases; unmatched junction bases: 7. This CDR3 has 14 residues. Written as DNA, the CDR3 is TGCGCCAGCAGCGCGGGACAGGGGGTGAGGGAGCAGTACTTC. As protein: CASSAGQGVREQYF.

This clonotype occurred a few times. V usage is TRBV27 and J usage is TRBJ2-7, with a possible D match to TRBD1 (7 bases). CDR1 is MNHEY, CDR2 SMNVEV, per germline (reference sequence). The CDR3 has 14 residues. With 8 bases removed from V and 1 base from J, the gap between germline ends came to 15 bases. The DNA for the CDR3 is TGTGCCAGCGGCGGGGACAGAGAATCCTACGAGCAGTACTTC. Its translation: CASGGDRESYEQYF.

Many counts were recorded for this clonotype. The genes are TRBV15 and TRBJ1-2; D is possibly TRBD1 (5 bases). The CDR3 covers 19 residues. The V gene lost 4 bases and the J gene lost 2 bases, with 26 bases spanning the gap. Germline V gene data show CDR1 as LNHNV and CDR2 as YYDKDF (reference sequence). CDR3 sequence reads: CATSTIASPGPKGNYGYTF. In nucleotides, the CDR3 is TGTGCCACCAGCACCATAGCCTCCCCGGGACCTAAAGGCAACTATGGCTACACCTTC.

The V call is TRBV6-5, the J call TRBJ1-2; D is unclear. From germline, CDR1 is MNHEY and CDR2 SVGAGI. Trimming took 0 bases from V and 8 from J, leaving 10 bases between them. The CDR3 spans 13 residues. The CDR3, as DNA: TGTGCCAGCAGTTACTCCCCCTCTCGGGGCTACACCTTC. Protein sequence: CASSYSPSRGYTF.

This clonotype showed up just a few times. The chain links TRBV21-1 to TRBJ2-7; TRBD1, as called in the table, went unchecked against the DNA. TRBV21-1 is a documented pseudogene. The CDR3 runs to 15 residues. The DNA for the CDR3 is TGTGCCAGCAGCGTAAAGGGGCGCAGCTCCTACGAGCAGTACTTC. Amino acid sequence: CASSVKGRSSYEQYF.

The chain employs TRBV12-3 or TRBV12-4 and TRBJ2-2, with D perhaps matching TRBD1 or TRBD2 (5 bases each). Trimming stripped 3 bases from V and 3 bases from J, with 8 bases between. The CDR3 has 14 residues. Here the CDR3 DNA reads TGTGCCAGCAGTTTTCTGGGGGACACCGGGGAGCTGTTTTTT. It yields the protein CASSFLGDTGELFF.

This clonotype was observed a few times. The chain couples TRBV12-3 or TRBV12-4 to TRBJ2-1; D possibly corresponds to TRBD2 (5 bases). Trimming took off 1 base at V and 9 bases at J, with 10 bases between the two ends. The CDR3 is made up of 13 amino acids. The CDR3 loop is CASSLELVTEQFF. The CDR3 DNA is TGTGCCAGCAGTTTAGAACTAGTGACTGAGCAGTTCTTC.

The chain uses TRBV20-1 and TRBJ1-5; D not certain. This CDR3 contains 14 residues. The V end lost 6 bases, the J end lost 3 bases, and 15 bases lay between the germline ends. Germline lookup yields CDR1 DFQATT and CDR2 SNEGSKA (reference sequence). In nucleotides, the CDR3 is TGCAGTGCCGCGCCCTTGGACGTCAATCAGCCCCAGCATTTT. The encoded protein is CSAAPLDVNQPQHF.

The gene calls are TRBV6-6 and TRBJ1-2, with 8 bases aligning to TRBD1. J was trimmed by 4 bases and V by 5 bases; bases with no gene match: 6. The CDR3 has 14 residues. The germline gives CDR1 MNHNY, CDR2 SVGAGI (reference sequence). The CDR3 loop is CASSKGQASYGYTF. The CDR3 coding sequence is TGTGCCAGCAGTAAGGGACAGGCTAGCTATGGCTACACCTTC.

This clonotype has only a few counts. This chain connects TRBV7-9 to TRBJ2-1; 11 bases fit TRBD2. Germline CDR1 reads SEHNR; CDR2 reads FQNEAQ (reference sequence). V gave up 5 bases and J gave up 6 bases; unmatched junction bases: 6. This CDR3 has 15 amino acids. This chain's CDR3 is CASSPRLAGSNEQFF. As DNA, the CDR3 is TGTGCCAGCAGCCCGAGACTAGCGGGGAGCAATGAGCAGTTCTTC.

This clonotype was seen ten or more times. J is TRBJ1-5 and V is TRBV6-6, with D hard to call. In germline, CDR1 is MNHNY, CDR2 SVGAGI (reference sequence). CDR3 length: 13 residues. The V and J ends lost 6 bases and 12 bases respectively, with 18 bases between them. The CDR3 coding sequence is TGTGCCAGCAGGACCCTTCCACAGCGCTTCCAGCATTTT. The encoded protein is CASRTLPQRFQHF.

This clonotype was counted ten times or more. V gene TRBV7-2 combines with J gene TRBJ1-1; TRBD1 matches at 7 bases. The CDR3 loop spans 13 amino acids. V dropped 5 bases and J dropped 7; count of bases not matched to a gene: 7. CDR1 is SGHTA and CDR2 is FQGNSA in the germline V gene. This CDR3 reads CASSNVQGGEAFF. Written as DNA, the CDR3 is TGTGCCAGCAGCAATGTCCAGGGGGGTGAAGCTTTCTTT.

This clonotype has at least ten counts. The chain joins TRBV2 to TRBJ1-5; D is unclear. The CDR3 loop spans 12 amino acids. CDR1 and CDR2 (germline): SNHLY, FYNNEI. Deletions cut 6 bases from V and 4 bases from J, with 7 bases between. The CDR3 sequence: CASRRDNQPQHF. The CDR3, as DNA: TGTGCCAGCAGAAGGGATAATCAGCCCCAGCATTTT.

This clonotype was observed many times. This chain links TRBV7-6 with TRBJ2-3; 12 nucleotides line up with TRBD2. CDR1 SGHVS and CDR2 FNYEAQ come from the germline V gene. The CDR3 runs 16 residues. After removal of 6 bases from V and 2 bases from J, the junction contained 6 bases not matched to a gene. CDR3 nucleotides: TGTGCCAGCAGGGCGACTAGCGGGGGACTCACAGATACGCAGTATTTT. Translation gives CASRATSGGLTDTQYF.

This clonotype came up many times. The gene calls are TRBV10-3 and TRBJ1-1; 9 nucleotides line up with TRBD1. The germline CDR1 and CDR2 sequences are ENHRY and SYGVKD. V was clipped by 6 bases and J by 5 bases; unmatched bases: 4. The CDR3 runs to 13 residues. The DNA of the CDR3 is TGTGCCATCAGGGCCGGACAGGGGACTGAAGCTTTCTTT. Translating it yields CAIRAGQGTEAFF.

There are many counts of this clonotype. The V call is TRBV7-2, the J call TRBJ1-1; maybe TRBD1 (6 bases). Looked up from germline, CDR1 is SGHTA and CDR2 is FQGNSA. The CDR3 consists of 13 residues. V gave up 6 bases and J gave up 4 bases, with 12 bases separating them. CDR3 region: CASSQTGPTEAFF. The CDR3 DNA sequence: TGTGCCAGCAGTCAAACAGGGCCCACTGAAGCTTTCTTT.

This clonotype was detected ten times or more. The CDR3 DNA reads as TGCAGTGCTAGCGGCGGGGGGCCGTCCACAGATACGCAGTATTTT. It encodes CSASGGGPSTDTQYF. The chain joins TRBV20-1 to TRBJ2-3; TRBD2 agrees at 8 bases. CDR1 is DFQATT and CDR2 is SNEGSKA in the germline V gene (reference sequence). V was clipped by 3 bases and J by 2 bases; unmatched bases: 7. The CDR3 extends over 15 amino acids.

The chain recombines TRBV10-3 with TRBJ2-4; possibly TRBD1 or TRBD2 for D (7 bases each). The CDR3 length is 15 residues. V was trimmed by 6 bases and J by 5 bases, leaving 17 bases between them. The germline V gene has CDR1 ENHRY and CDR2 SYGVKD. CDR3 DNA: TGTGCCATCAGCGGGGGGCGAGGGGGCGAAAACATTCAGTACTTC. Translation gives CAISGGRGGENIQYF.

This chain joins TRBV27 and TRBJ1-2; no firm D call. The CDR3 is 15 residues long. V lost 6 bases, J lost 2 bases, and 16 bases lay in between. The germline V gene encodes CDR1 MNHEY and CDR2 SMNVEV (reference sequence). The DNA for the CDR3 is TGTGCCAGCAGCTCCCCACGGTCAGAGAACTATGGCTACACCTTC. This encodes CASSSPRSENYGYTF.

On this clonotype itself: A clone one base away is much larger, so this may be a read error. CDR3 region: CANSQDHRFPEAFF. Here the CDR3 DNA reads TGTGCCAACAGCCAAGACCACAGGTTCCCTGAAGCTTTCTTT. The chain joins TRBV3-1 to TRBJ1-1, with TRBD1 as a possible D gene (5 bases). Germline-derived CDR1 and CDR2 are LGHDT and YNNKEL (reference sequence). The CDR3 is 14 amino acids.

Many counts were recorded for this clonotype. This chain connects TRBV6-4 to TRBJ2-3, with D tentatively TRBD1 or TRBD2 (5 bases each). The CDR3 consists of 13 residues. Germline assignment: CDR1 MRHNA and CDR2 SNTAGT. Between the trimmed V and J ends, which lost 6 bases and 2 bases, there was a span of 9 bases. The CDR3: CASSGTLTDTQYF. CDR3 DNA sequence: TGTGCCAGCAGCGGGACGCTCACAGATACGCAGTATTTT.

This clonotype was counted at least ten times. The genes are TRBV3-1 and TRBJ1-1; maybe TRBD1 (5 bases). The CDR3 is made up of 15 amino acids. Trimming cost V 3 bases and J 5 bases, with 16 bases left between them. Looked up from germline, CDR1 is LGHDT and CDR2 is YNNKEL (reference sequence). The CDR3 DNA reads TGTGCCAGCAGCCACCCCCCAAGGGGCAGGACTGAAGCTTTCTTT. It specifies CASSHPPRGRTEAFF.

This chain joins TRBV7-9 and TRBJ2-3; unclear D gene. Trimming took off 6 bases at V and 2 bases at J, with 18 bases between the two ends. Germline assignment: CDR1 SEHNR and CDR2 FQNEAQ (reference sequence). This CDR3 is built from 16 residues. The CDR3 DNA is TGTGCCAGCAGGCGTTTTCGACTGGGCATCACAGATACGCAGTATTTT. Translated: CASRRFRLGITDTQYF.

This clonotype was detected a few times. V usage is TRBV6-6 and J usage is TRBJ1-5, with D possibly TRBD1 on 5 matching bases. Germline CDR1 reads MNHNY; CDR2 reads SVGAGI (reference sequence). Trimming removed 2 bases at V and 7 bases at J, with 15 bases between. The CDR3 has 15 residues. CDR3: CASSYPGGGDQPQHF. The CDR3 bases are TGTGCCAGCAGTTACCCAGGCGGGGGGGACCAGCCCCAGCATTTT.